Listed below are T cell receptor beta chains from one sample, sequenced in a study of T cells in Graves' hyperthyroidism and ophthalmopathy. TCRdb fed the multiplex PCR reads into MiXCR, producing one record per CDR3 protein. The table has approximately 640,000 distinct CDR3 sequences, around a sixth seen once. The sample comprised blood. The receptors were gathered from a middle-aged man with Graves' hyperthyroidism. Both conserved end residues are part of each CDR3. A D gene is named only where the DNA matches it firmly. The listing skips clone size in some rows; elsewhere it reads once, few, many or a size class.

>TRBV19|TRBD1|NA|TRBJ2-7
TGTGCCAGTAGTACAACAGGGGGCGGCGAGCAGTACTTC
CASSTTGGGEQYF
>TRBV2|TRBD2|many|TRBJ2-7
TGTGCCAGCAGTGAAGTAAGCGGGGGCTCCTACGAGCAGTACTTC
CASSEVSGGSYEQYF
>TRBV19|NA|NA|TRBJ2-1
TGTGCCAGTAGTCTATCGGTCAATGAGCAGTTCTTC
CASSLSVNEQFF
>TRBV2|NA|many|TRBJ2-7
TGTGCCAGCATGGGTCGAGGGGGGCTCGCCTACGAGCAGTACTTC
CASMGRGGLAYEQYF
>TRBV11-3|TRBD2|many|TRBJ2-2
TGTGCCAGCAGCTTAACCGGGACTACTGGCGGGGAGCTGTTTTTT
CASSLTGTTGGELFF
>TRBV6-1|NA|few|TRBJ1-1
TGTGCCAGCAGTTCTACAGGGACGGCCGCTGAAGCTTTCTTT
CASSSTGTAAEAFF
>TRBV11-2|NA|many|TRBJ2-1
TGTGCCAGCGATTTCCGTAGCGTCCACAATGAGCAGTTCTTC
CASDFRSVHNEQFF
>TRBV10-3|NA|NA|TRBJ1-1
TGTGCCATCAGCAGAGACCTATTGAACACTGAAGCTTTCTTT
CAISRDLLNTEAFF
>TRBV13|NA|many|TRBJ1-5
TGTGCCAGCAGCCTGGCCCTCAGGGGCAATCAGCCCCAGCATTTT
CASSLALRGNQPQHF
>TRBV15|NA|NA|TRBJ2-7
TGTGCCACCAGCATACAGAGGACCTACGATCAGTACTTC
CATSIQRTYDQYF
>TRBV27|TRBD2|few|TRBJ2-1
TGTGCCAGCAGACAGGGACTAGCGGGAGTCCCTGAGCAGTTCTTC
CASRQGLAGVPEQFF
>TRBV5-4|TRBD2|NA|TRBJ2-5
TGTGCCGGCAGCTCCCTAGCGGGAGTAGGAGAGACCCAGTACTTC
CAGSSLAGVGETQYF
>TRBV14|TRBD2|NA|TRBJ2-3
TGTGCCAGCAGCCAAGATTGGGAGGGGACAGATACGCAGTATTTT
CASSQDWEGTDTQYF
>TRBV7-9|NA|many|TRBJ1-1
TGTGCCAGCAGACTACAGGGAAGCACTGAAGCTTTCTTT
CASRLQGSTEAFF
>TRBV12-3/TRBV12-4|NA|many|TRBJ1-6
TGTGCCAGCCGGACAAGCTCCTATAATTCACCCCTCCACTTT
CASRTSSYNSPLHF
>TRBV13|TRBD2|many|TRBJ2-3
TGTGCCAGCAGCTTAGTTTCTAGCGGGAGCACAGATACGCAGTATTTT
CASSLVSSGSTDTQYF
>TRBV7-9|TRBD1|NA|TRBJ2-7
TGTGCCACTCCGGGACAGGGATACTTCGGCGAGCAGTACTTC
CATPGQGYFGEQYF